The clone carrying this T cell receptor beta chain was counted a few times. CDR3 size: 14 residues. The ends were cut back, 2 bases at V and 10 bases at J, with 12 bases in the middle. Germline values: CDR1 MDHEN, CDR2 SYDVKM. Method: immunoSEQ multiplex PCR; TCRdb's copy keeps in-frame clones and lacks some. The sample has 150,000 to 200,000 clones, approximately 79% seen once. The sample belongs to a study of blood T cell repertoires in COVID-19. In the study overall: COVID-19 samples collected from the United States, Italy and Spain covered acute and convalescent phases.

The sequence was obtained from a man in his sixties with active or convalescent COVID-19. The V call is TRBV28, the J call TRBJ1-6; D ambiguous. Sequencing was carried out using peripheral blood. The DNA for the CDR3 is TGTGCCAGCAGTTTACTTCTGCCCGGGTCACCCCTCCACTTT. Its protein is CASSLLLPGSPLHF.